These T cell receptor beta chains were read from a single sample in a study of blood T cell repertoires in COVID-19. The method was immunoSEQ multiplex PCR; TCRdb's version includes in-frame clones alone and lacks a portion of them. This sample has around 400,000 clones; about 87% occur once, and the top ten carry approximately 2.5%. The sequenced sample was peripheral blood. These receptors all come from a woman aged 60-75 years with COVID-19, enrolled during active disease. The CDR3 runs from the conserved cysteine through the conserved F or W. D genes are given only for firm matches. The listing skips clone size in some rows; elsewhere it reads once, few, many or a size class.

TGTGCCAGCAGCGGTCTGCCGGGACAGCTGAACACTGAAGCTTTCTTT	CASSGLPGQLNTEAFF	NA	TRBD1	TRBV9	TRBJ1-1
TGTGCCAGCAGTCCTCCCTGGGGTCTAGCGGGGGACAATGAGCAGTTCTTC	CASSPPWGLAGDNEQFF	NA	TRBD2	TRBV25-1	TRBJ2-1
TGTGCCAGCCTCGGACAGGGGTCCCCCCACGAGCAGTACTTC	CASLGQGSPHEQYF	NA	TRBD1	TRBV6-5	TRBJ2-7
TGTGCCAGCAGTTACGACACAGGGGGCGGTGAAAAACTGTTTTTT	CASSYDTGGGEKLFF	NA	TRBD1	TRBV6-5	TRBJ1-4
TGTGCCAGCGAGGAGGGTGTAAGGACTGAAGCTTTCTTT	CASEEGVRTEAFF	NA	NA	TRBV6-5	TRBJ1-1
TGTGCCAGCAGTTACTCCATCCGGAGCGGGGGGTACACAGATACGCAGTATTTT	CASSYSIRSGGYTDTQYF	once	TRBD2	TRBV6-2/TRBV6-3	TRBJ2-3
TGTGCCAGCAGCGTTGATCGACTAGTGGGCGAGCAGTTCTTC	CASSVDRLVGEQFF	NA	NA	TRBV9	TRBJ2-1
TGTGCCAGCAGTCCACCCCGCCCTACTGAGCAGTTCTTC	CASSPPRPTEQFF	NA	NA	TRBV12-3/TRBV12-4	TRBJ2-1
TGTGCCAGCAGCCAAATCAGGGGTGCCGGGGAGCTGTTTTTT	CASSQIRGAGELFF	NA	NA	TRBV14	TRBJ2-2
TGTGCCAGCAGCGCCGAGTCAGGGGGATACTCACCCCTCCACTTT	CASSAESGGYSPLHF	NA	TRBD1	TRBV7-3	TRBJ1-6
TGTGCCAGCAGGGCGGGACCGACCCGCTTATTCTTT	CASRAGPTRLFF	NA	NA	TRBV28	TRBJ1-1
TGCGCCAGCAGCTTGGCGAGTTCGGCAGATACGCAGTATTTT	CASSLASSADTQYF	NA	NA	TRBV5-1	TRBJ2-3
TGTGCCATCAGTGAGGGGACAGGGGAACCTACAGATACGCAGTATTTT	CAISEGTGEPTDTQYF	NA	TRBD1	TRBV10-3	TRBJ2-3
TGTGCCAGTAGTATCGATGGGGGGGCAAGAGATTCACCCCTCCACTTT	CASSIDGGARDSPLHF	NA	NA	TRBV19	TRBJ1-6